Presented here are 32 T cell receptor beta chains from one specimen sequenced in a study of control samples from healthy donors and cancer patients. Here immunoSEQ multiplex PCR was the method, and the copy in TCRdb shows in-frame clones only, minus some. This table holds 150,000 to 200,000 clones, 91% found once. Input material: blood. The source is a woman in her twenties or thirties in good health.

The CDR3 DNA is TGTGCCAGCAGTTACGGGGGTTGGGAAAAACTGTTTTTT. The encoded protein is CASSYGGWEKLFF. The J gene is TRBJ1-4, the V gene TRBV6-6; D perhaps matches TRBD1 (5 bases). Trimming removed 2 bases from V and 8 bases from J, with 9 bases in between. CDR1 and CDR2 from the germline V gene are MNHNY and SVGAGI (reference sequence). CDR3 length equals 13 residues.

This chain uses TRBV5-1 with TRBJ1-1; D gene ambiguous. The CDR3 consists of 14 residues. The germline V gene has CDR1 SGHRS and CDR2 YFSETQ. V was trimmed by 0 bases and J by 4 bases, leaving 10 bases between them. CDR3 region: CASSLGGSSTEAFF. CDR3 sequence (DNA): TGCGCCAGCAGCTTGGGTGGCTCATCCACTGAAGCTTTCTTT.

This clone was picked up one time. The chain couples TRBV19 to TRBJ1-2, with D possibly TRBD1 on 5 matching bases. V shed 3 bases and J shed 2 bases, with 7 bases lying between them. This CDR3 has 13 residues. CDR1 is LNHDA and CDR2 is SQIVND in the germline V gene (reference sequence). CDR3 nucleotide sequence: TGTGCCAGTAGTATGGACAAAAACTATGGCTACACCTTC. Translated, it gives CASSMDKNYGYTF.

The chain carries TRBV6-5 and TRBJ2-1; the D gene is possibly TRBD2 (6 bases). CDR1 is MNHEY and CDR2 is SVGAGI in the germline V gene. The CDR3 is 15 residues long. V was shortened by 6 bases and J by 0 bases, with 12 bases between the two germline ends. The CDR3 spells CASREDYISYNEQFF. In DNA form, the CDR3 reads TGTGCCAGCAGAGAGGACTACATCTCCTACAATGAGCAGTTCTTC.

The J gene is TRBJ2-1, the V gene TRBV5-1; 11 bases fit TRBD2. V was clipped by 0 bases and J by 5 bases; unmatched bases: 4. Germline CDR1 is SGHRS and CDR2 is YFSETQ. This CDR3 has 16 residues. This CDR3 is CASSLVASGGNNEQFF. As DNA, the CDR3 is TGCGCCAGCAGCTTGGTGGCTAGCGGGGGGAACAATGAGCAGTTCTTC.

The chain uses TRBV24-1 and TRBJ2-7; D is ambiguous. This CDR3 has 13 residues. CDR1 and CDR2 from the germline V gene are KGHDR and SFDVKD. Trimming cost V 3 bases and J 2 bases, with 7 bases left between them. CDR3 in amino acids: CATSDGVPYEQYF. The DNA for the CDR3 is TGTGCCACCAGTGATGGGGTTCCCTACGAGCAGTACTTC.

Only a few counts were recorded for this clone. J is TRBJ1-5 and V is TRBV25-1; weak D call: TRBD1 (5 bases). The CDR3 is 16 amino acids. The V gene lost 0 bases and the J gene lost 4 bases, with 13 bases spanning the gap. Germline V gives CDR1 MGHDK, CDR2 SYGVNS. The CDR3 DNA is TGTGCCAGCAGTGAATACAGGGTAGGGGAAAATCAGCCCCAGCATTTT. This gives the protein CASSEYRVGENQPQHF.

V is TRBV9 and J is TRBJ2-7, with 11 bases aligning to TRBD2. V lost 10 bases to trimming and J lost 0 bases; unmatched junction nucleotides: 6. The CDR3 is 14 amino acids. From germline, CDR1 is SGDLS and CDR2 YYNGEE. The CDR3 nucleotides read TGTGCCCGAAGGGGGACTAGCGGCTCCTACGAGCAGTACTTC. It translates to CARRGTSGSYEQYF.

The chain uses TRBV3-1 (or the pseudogene TRBV3-2) and TRBJ1-2; 7 positions match TRBD1. The CDR3 contains 15 residues. The J segment lost 4 bases and the V segment lost 0 bases, leaving 5 bases of the junction unmatched. Germline V gives CDR1 LGHDT, CDR2 YNNKEL (reference sequence). The CDR3 spells CASSQEVQGGYGYTF. CDR3 nucleotide sequence: TGTGCCAGCAGCCAAGAGGTCCAGGGGGGCTATGGCTACACCTTC.

V gene TRBV15 combines with J gene TRBJ2-1; tentative D call: TRBD1 (6 bases). The V gene lost 0 bases and the J gene lost 3 bases, with 6 bases spanning the gap. From germline, CDR1 is LNHNV and CDR2 YYDKDF (reference sequence). The CDR3 extends over 14 amino acids. The DNA of the CDR3 is TGTGCCACCAGCAGAGACAGGGGCTACAATGAGCAGTTCTTC. Translation gives CATSRDRGYNEQFF.

Comment on this clone: Different DNA sequences within this sample yield the same CDR3. This chain uses TRBV14 with TRBJ2-7; possible D gene TRBD1, 5 bases. The CDR3 runs 12 residues. Trimming pared 4 bases from V and 3 bases from J, leaving 7 bases between. Germline values: CDR1 SGHDN, CDR2 FVKESK. The CDR3, as DNA: TGTGCCAGCAGCCGTCAGGGCTACGAGCAGTACTTC. Encoded protein: CASSRQGYEQYF.

The V call is TRBV5-4, the J call TRBJ1-6; 7 bases match TRBD1. V trimming: 0 bases; J trimming: 7 bases; junction bases outside the gene matches: 1. Germline lookup yields CDR1 SGHNT and CDR2 YYREEE (reference sequence). CDR3 length: 14 residues. For the CDR3, the DNA is TGTGCCAGCAGCTTGGGACAGGGAAATTCACCCCTCCACTTT. Protein: CASSLGQGNSPLHF. The full variable domain, its missing parts supplied by reference TRBV5-4 and TRBJ1-6, is ETGVTQSPTHLIKTRGQQVTLRCSSQSGHNTVSWYQQALGQGPQFIFQYYREEENGRGNFPPRFSGLQFPNYSSELNVNALELDDSALYLCASSLGQGNSPLHFGNGTRLTVT.

In regard to this clone: Other nucleotide sequences from this sample produce the same CDR3. The chain links TRBV7-9 to TRBJ1-4; 11 bases are shared with TRBD1. There are 14 residues in the CDR3. Germline V gives CDR1 SEHNR, CDR2 FQNEAQ (reference sequence). V was clipped by 5 bases and J by 8 bases; unmatched bases: 4. The CDR3: CASSLGTGGEKLFF. The CDR3 DNA is TGTGCCAGCAGCCTCGGGACAGGGGGAGAAAAACTGTTTTTT.

This chain links TRBV9 with TRBJ2-2; D remains unclear. The CDR3 has 14 residues. Germline V gene data show CDR1 as SGDLS and CDR2 as YYNGEE. V gave up 0 bases and J gave up 0 bases, with 3 bases separating them. The CDR3 DNA is TGTGCCAGCAGCGTAGTCGCGAACACCGGGGAGCTGTTTTTT. It yields the protein CASSVVANTGELFF.

The sample holds a few counts of this clone. The J gene is TRBJ2-5, the V gene TRBV4-1, with a tentative D call TRBD1 (6 bases). The germline V gene encodes CDR1 MGHRA and CDR2 YSYEKL. The germline V and J ends were trimmed by 5 bases and 2 bases, with 12 bases remaining between them. This CDR3 has 14 residues. In DNA form, the CDR3 reads TGCGCCAGCAGCGAGTGGGGGCGGCAAGAGACCCAGTACTTC. This sequence encodes CASSEWGRQETQYF.

This clone turned up a few times. The same CDR3 can be traced to other DNA sequences in this sample. V gene TRBV12-3 or TRBV12-4 combines with J gene TRBJ1-1; tentatively, D is TRBD1 (5 bases). The CDR3 consists of 13 residues. V lost 1 base and J lost 5, with 8 bases in between. CDR3: CASSLGGETEAFF. CDR3 bases: TGTGCCAGCAGTTTAGGGGGGGAGACTGAAGCTTTCTTT.

The J gene is TRBJ2-2, the V gene TRBV19; D may be TRBD1 (5 bases). CDR1 and CDR2 (germline): LNHDA, SQIVND (reference sequence). The CDR3 covers 14 residues. Trimming left V 4 bases short and J 6 bases short, with 12 bases between. The CDR3 DNA is TGTGCCAGTAGTACGGGCAGGGAATCCGGGGAGCTGTTTTTT. Amino acids: CASSTGRESGELFF. The whole variable domain, filled in from reference TRBV19 and TRBJ2-2, reads DGGITQSPKYLFRKEGQNVTLSCEQNLNHDAMYWYRQDPGQGLRLIYYSQIVNDFQKGDIAEGYSVSREKKESFPLTVTSAQKNPTAFYLCASSTGRESGELFFGEGSRLTVL.

This chain connects TRBV6-5 to TRBJ2-2, with TRBD1 as a possible D gene (6 bases). Trimming took off 7 bases at V and 1 base at J, with 13 bases between the two ends. CDR1 MNHEY and CDR2 SVGAGI come from the germline V gene. The CDR3 covers 15 residues. The CDR3 loop is CASKPDSLNTGELFF. DNA for the CDR3: TGTGCCAGCAAACCGGACAGTTTGAACACCGGGGAGCTGTTTTTT.

The rearrangement links TRBV19 to TRBJ2-6; TRBD1 matches 7 bases. V trimming: 5 bases; J trimming: 0 bases; junction bases outside the gene matches: 7. CDR1 LNHDA and CDR2 SQIVND come from the germline V gene (reference sequence). This CDR3 spans 17 amino acids. The CDR3 region is CASSLTGYYSGANVLTF. Here the CDR3 DNA reads TGTGCCAGTAGTCTGACAGGGTACTACTCTGGGGCCAACGTCCTGACTTTC. Using reference TRBV19 and TRBJ2-6 for the parts outside the CDR3, the full variable domain is DGGITQSPKYLFRKEGQNVTLSCEQNLNHDAMYWYRQDPGQGLRLIYYSQIVNDFQKGDIAEGYSVSREKKESFPLTVTSAQKNPTAFYLCASSLTGYYSGANVLTFGAGSRLTVL.

This clone was detected only once. This sequence joins TRBV9 and TRBJ2-3, with TRBD2 matching 11 bases. This CDR3 region has 14 residues. Losses at the gene ends were 2 bases for V and 6 bases for J; bases not matched to a gene: 2. Germline assignment: CDR1 SGDLS and CDR2 YYNGEE. The DNA of the CDR3 is TGTGCCAGCAGCGTTAGCGGGGGGGCCGATACGCAGTATTTT. This sequence encodes CASSVSGGADTQYF.

The chain is built from TRBV15 and TRBJ2-5; TRBD2 aligns across 8 bases. The junction had 5 bases not matched to a gene; V was cut back by 0 bases and J by 5 bases. This CDR3 is 15 amino acids long. Germline CDR1 is LNHNV and CDR2 is YYDKDF (reference sequence). The CDR3 region is CATSRDYPGGETQYF. The CDR3 DNA reads TGTGCCACCAGCAGAGATTATCCGGGAGGGGAGACCCAGTACTTC.

The chain is built from TRBV5-3 and TRBJ1-1; TRBD1 matches 7 bases. TRBV5-3 belongs to the ORF category, with a function that is uncertain. The CDR3 contains 14 residues. The trim removed 4 bases at V and 1 base at J, leaving 4 bases unmatched. CDR3 protein: CARSMGQRNTEAFF. CDR3 nucleotide sequence: TGTGCCAGAAGCATGGGACAGAGGAACACTGAAGCTTTCTTT.

The CDR3, as DNA: TGTGCCAGCACCGGGACCTCCTACAATGAGCAGTTCTTC. Translated, it gives CASTGTSYNEQFF. The chain couples TRBV21-1 to TRBJ2-1. TRBV21-1 is a pseudogene segment. The CDR3 loop spans 13 amino acids.

This clone has just a few counts. This rearrangement joins TRBV19 to TRBJ1-1; perhaps TRBD1 as D (6 bases). Germline V gene sequence: CDR1 LNHDA, CDR2 SQIVND (reference sequence). The CDR3 extends over 15 amino acids. Trimming removed 6 bases at V and 1 base at J, with 15 bases between. CDR3 in amino acids: CASSKGGAGNTEAFF. CDR3 nucleotide sequence: TGTGCCAGTAGCAAGGGGGGGGCTGGGAACACTGAAGCTTTCTTT.

The rearrangement joins TRBV9 to TRBJ1-2; weak D call: TRBD1 (6 bases). From germline, CDR1 is SGDLS and CDR2 YYNGEE. The CDR3 loop spans 15 amino acids. The germline V and J ends were trimmed by 0 bases and 2 bases, with 11 bases remaining between them. The CDR3 sequence: CASSVADSTNYGYTF. The CDR3 DNA follows: TGTGCCAGCAGCGTAGCGGACAGCACAAACTATGGCTACACCTTC.

About this clone itself: Other nucleotide sequences in the sample specify the same CDR3. V and J are TRBV6-1 and TRBJ1-5; a possible D gene is TRBD1 (5 bases). This CDR3 has 15 amino acids. The V and J ends lost 2 bases and 7 bases respectively, with 15 bases between them. Germline V gives CDR1 MNHNS, CDR2 SASEGT. The CDR3 loop is CASSESGGAGQPQHF. The DNA of the CDR3 is TGTGCCAGCAGTGAATCCGGCGGGGCGGGACAGCCCCAGCATTTT.

This sequence joins TRBV19 and TRBJ2-1, with 12 bases that match TRBD2. Per the germline V gene, CDR1 is LNHDA and CDR2 is SQIVND (reference sequence). J was trimmed by 6 bases and V by 1 base; bases with no gene match: 1. This CDR3 region has 15 residues. CDR3 coding DNA: TGTGCCAGTAGTATAGTACTAGCGGGGGGCAATGAGCAGTTCTTC. This encodes CASSIVLAGGNEQFF.

CDR3 in amino acids: CASSLQGRRAFF. The CDR3 DNA follows: TGTGCCAGCAGTTTACAGGGGAGGCGAGCTTTCTTT. This sequence joins TRBV28 and TRBJ1-1, with D perhaps TRBD1 (6 bases). V lost 2 bases and J 10 bases, leaving 11 bases between the germline ends. CDR3 length: 12 amino acids. From germline, CDR1 is MDHEN and CDR2 SYDVKM.

Comment on this clone: Additional DNA sequences in this sample encode the identical CDR3. The chain combines TRBV6-5 with TRBJ1-5, with no clear D. The CDR3 runs 14 residues. Germline assignment: CDR1 MNHEY and CDR2 SVGAGI. V was clipped by 2 bases and J by 2 bases, with 7 bases between them. The CDR3 nucleotides read TGTGCCAGCAGTTACGGGCAGGGCAATCAGCCCCAGCATTTT. Protein sequence: CASSYGQGNQPQHF.

In its sample, this clone was seen a few times. V and J are TRBV2 and TRBJ2-7; TRBD2 matches at 7 bases. V gave up 8 bases and J gave up 0 bases; unmatched junction bases: 4. Germline V gene data show CDR1 as SNHLY and CDR2 as FYNNEI. The CDR3 consists of 13 residues. CDR3 bases: TGTGCCAGCGGGGGGGGTAACTCCTACGAGCAGTACTTC. Protein: CASGGGNSYEQYF.

J is TRBJ1-1 and V is TRBV11-3; no reliable D call. Germline V gene lookup returns CDR1 SGHNT and CDR2 YENEEA. The V end was cut by 1 base, the J end by 3 bases, with 6 bases between. The CDR3 has 13 amino acids. CDR3 residues: CASSLGSDTEAFF. CDR3 in DNA: TGTGCCAGCAGCTTAGGCTCCGACACTGAAGCTTTCTTT.

This rearrangement joins TRBV4-1 to TRBJ2-2; 10 nucleotides agree with TRBD2. Germline values: CDR1 MGHRA, CDR2 YSYEKL. The ends lost 0 bases at V and 5 bases at J; junction bases unmatched: 3. The CDR3 has 16 residues. CDR3 loop: CASSQEASGSTGELFF. Written as DNA, the CDR3 is TGCGCCAGCAGCCAAGAGGCTAGCGGGAGTACCGGGGAGCTGTTTTTT.